This T cell receptor beta chain appears in the sequencing data of a study of CD8+CD57+ T cells in acquired aplastic anemia. Genomic DNA was employed as the template in profiling TCR beta VDJ and CDR3. TCRdb re-called the reads with MiXCR, one entry per CDR3 protein. The repertoire has about 190,000 distinct CDR3 sequences, less than 70% of them found once; the top ten carry 15% to 20%. This clonotype was detected ten times or more. Germline loops: CDR1 SGHTA, CDR2 FQGNSA. This CDR3 is built from 14 residues. Trimming stripped 1 base from V and 7 bases from J, with 11 bases between. This clonotype originated in a human donor in good health, serving as a control. The J gene is TRBJ2-1, the V gene TRBV7-2, with unresolved D. Sequencing was done on a sample of sorted CD4+, CD8+, or CD8+CD57+ T cells (not recorded which) from PBMCs. CDR3 coding DNA: TGTGCCAGCAGCTTAGGAGGATCCAGAAATGAGCAGTTCTTC. This encodes CASSLGGSRNEQFF.